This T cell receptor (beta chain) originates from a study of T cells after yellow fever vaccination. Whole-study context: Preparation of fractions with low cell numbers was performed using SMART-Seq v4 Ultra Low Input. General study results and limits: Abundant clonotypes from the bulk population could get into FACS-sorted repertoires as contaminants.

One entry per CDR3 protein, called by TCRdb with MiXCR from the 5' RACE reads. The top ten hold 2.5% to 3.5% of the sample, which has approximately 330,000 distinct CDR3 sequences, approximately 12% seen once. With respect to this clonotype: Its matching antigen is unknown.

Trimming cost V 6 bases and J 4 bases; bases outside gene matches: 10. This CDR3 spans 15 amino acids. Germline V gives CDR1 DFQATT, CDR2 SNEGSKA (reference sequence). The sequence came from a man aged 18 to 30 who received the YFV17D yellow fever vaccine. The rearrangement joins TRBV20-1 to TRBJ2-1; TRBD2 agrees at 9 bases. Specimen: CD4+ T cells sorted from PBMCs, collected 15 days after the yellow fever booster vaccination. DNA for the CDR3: TGCAGTGCCCCCACCCCAGCGGGGGGTTACAATGAGCAGTTCTTC. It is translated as CSAPTPAGGYNEQFF.